This TCR beta chain was identified in a study of cytotoxic CD8 clonotypes in ibrutinib-treated CLL. Findings and limits, study-wide: Pretreatment clonality was elevated relative to age-matched healthy donors and paralleled circulating CD8+ T-cell counts.

CDR3 length equals 15 residues. V trimming: 0 bases; J trimming: 3 bases; junction bases outside the gene matches: 3. In germline, CDR1 is SGHTA, CDR2 FQGNSA. Cryopreserved PBMCs supplied about 1.9 micrograms of genomic DNA for TCR beta libraries. Repertoires were generated with immunoSEQ multiplex PCR, while TCRdb's copy carries only in-frame clones and drops some. The sample includes fewer than 100,000 clones, around 83% of them seen just once. On this clone itself: The antigen is undetermined.

The rearrangement links TRBV7-2 to TRBJ1-2; 8 nucleotides agree with TRBD1. The source of this sequence is a human donor with chronic lymphocytic leukemia. Sequenced material: PBMCs, taken before ibrutinib treatment. The CDR3 region has the DNA TGTGCCAGCAGCTTAGCATTGGACAGGGACTATGGCTACACCTTC. Its protein product is CASSLALDRDYGYTF.